Below, one TCR beta chain is given with its context. There are 15 residues in the CDR3. V lost 3 bases to trimming and J lost 4 bases; unmatched junction nucleotides: 2. Germline CDR1 SGHNT, CDR2 YYREEE (reference sequence). One entry per CDR3 protein, called by TCRdb with MiXCR from the RT-PCR reads. The sample consists of 25,000 to 30,000 distinct CDR3 sequences, around 7.9% of them appearing once. The data are from a study of patients and donors after allogeneic stem cell transplantation. This clonotype originated in a human donor who was either an allogeneic HSCT recipient or a stem cell or donor lymphocyte infusion donor (not recorded which). It is not recorded whose cells these are; they may come from a transplant donor. The chain combines TRBV5-4 with TRBJ2-2; 11 bases agree with TRBD2. The sequencing input was blood, either unsorted or a sorted T cell fraction (not recorded which). The CDR3 protein is CASSSLAGGTGELFF. The CDR3 DNA reads TGTGCCAGCAGCTCGCTAGCGGGAGGCACCGGGGAGCTGTTTTTT.